The clone carrying this TCR beta chain was seen a single time. The antigen remains unidentified. V was pared by 4 bases and J by 6 bases, with 13 bases between. In germline, CDR1 is SGHRS, CDR2 YFSETQ. This CDR3 has 14 amino acids. These data come from a study of T cell responses to AZD1222 COVID-19 vaccine. Broader study findings: With dominance at 160-218 and 743-854, vaccine-associated CD4 TCRs spanned spike. Nearly half of spike-specific TCRs reportedly target variant regions that are unmutated in the B.1.351 and B.1.1.7 variants. Baseline serology detected seropositivity in only 5 to 7 AZD1222 recipients. Repertoire sampling happened only post peak T cell response.

Assay: immunoSEQ multiplex PCR; the TCRdb copy retains only in-frame clones and omits some. The sample records about 140,000 clones, approximately 91% being singletons. The sequences come from peripheral blood, collected 28 days after the second AZD1222 dose. The TCR was taken from an adult who received the AZD1222 COVID-19 vaccine. This chain joins TRBV5-1 and TRBJ1-4; D possibly corresponds to TRBD1 (5 bases). The CDR3 DNA reads as TGCGCCAGCAGCGAGGAGGGGATGGATGAAAAACTGTTTTTT. Protein: CASSEEGMDEKLFF.